The next 29 T cell receptor beta chains were all read from a single sample in a study of T-cell memory formation after mild COVID-19. Each CDR3 protein is one row after TCRdb ran MiXCR on the 5' RACE reads. The repertoire includes around 450,000 distinct CDR3 sequences, 20% of them detected once, and 7.5% to 10% sits in the top ten. The sequenced sample was PBMCs or a T cell subset sorted from them (not recorded which). These receptors came from an adult woman who had mild COVID-19 (a few samples of this study predate the infection). Cell type and time point are not known.

The CDR3 here is CASTVASTNEKLFF. CDR3 DNA sequence: TGCGCCAGCACAGTGGCCTCAACTAATGAAAAACTGTTTTTT. The V gene is TRBV5-1, the J gene TRBJ1-4; D is unclear. The CDR3 loop spans 14 amino acids. V was trimmed by 6 bases and J by 0 bases, leaving 9 bases between them. Germline CDR1 reads SGHRS; CDR2 reads YFSETQ. Drawing the rest from reference TRBV5-1 and TRBJ1-4, the complete variable domain is KAGVTQTPRYLIKTRGQQVTLSCSPISGHRSVSWYQQTPGQGLQFLFEYFSETQRNKGNFPGRFSGRQFSNSRSEMNVSTLELGDSALYLCASTVASTNEKLFFGSGTQLSVL.

The chain joins TRBV19 to TRBJ1-5, with D perhaps TRBD1 (5 bases). This CDR3 has 14 amino acids. In germline, CDR1 is LNHDA, CDR2 SQIVND (reference sequence). V was pared by 9 bases and J by 7 bases, with 19 bases between. The CDR3 sequence: CASQQPGMEQPQHF. The CDR3 nucleotides are TGTGCCAGCCAACAACCAGGGATGGAACAGCCCCAGCATTTT.

This sequence joins TRBV2 and TRBJ2-1, with 7 bases matching TRBD2. V lost 5 bases to trimming and J lost 8 bases; unmatched junction nucleotides: 15. The CDR3 is 16 amino acids. CDR1 and CDR2 from the germline V gene are SNHLY and FYNNEI. The CDR3 here is CASSSLWGGSTDEQFF. DNA of the CDR3: TGTGCCAGCAGTTCCCTCTGGGGCGGGAGTACGGATGAGCAGTTCTTC.

In this sample, this clonotype turned up a few times. The chain couples TRBV18 to TRBJ2-3, with TRBD1 as a possible D gene (7 bases). Trimming took off 5 bases at V and 1 base at J, with 16 bases between the two ends. Per the germline V gene, CDR1 is KGHSH and CDR2 is LQKENI. This CDR3 spans 16 amino acids. CDR3 in amino acids: CASSSGGPLGTDTQYF. The CDR3 coding sequence is TGTGCCAGCTCATCAGGGGGGCCCCTGGGCACAGATACGCAGTATTTT.

This clonotype was detected many times. The chain uses TRBV5-1 and TRBJ2-1, with D perhaps TRBD2 (6 bases). The germline V gene encodes CDR1 SGHRS and CDR2 YFSETQ. The CDR3 totals 14 residues. V lost 7 bases and J lost 9, with 20 bases in between. The DNA for the CDR3 is TGCGCCAGCTCCCACTCGGGAAGGAGGGTTGAGCAGTTCTTC. This codes for CASSHSGRRVEQFF.

This clonotype was counted between two and nine times. The chain uses TRBV5-1 and TRBJ1-5; D gene uncertain. This CDR3 has 15 residues. Trimming pared 0 bases from V and 2 bases from J, leaving 9 bases between. CDR1 and CDR2 from the germline V gene are SGHRS and YFSETQ. CDR3 in amino acids: CASSLGPMGNQPQHF. The DNA of the CDR3 is TGCGCCAGCAGCTTGGGCCCCATGGGCAATCAGCCCCAGCATTTT.

This clonotype showed up just a few times. The CDR3 region has the DNA TGTGCCAGCAGTTGGGGAGGGAGACGGGAGCAGTTCTTC. It specifies CASSWGGRREQFF. V usage is TRBV6-2 or TRBV6-3 and J usage is TRBJ2-1; 7 bases match TRBD2. CDR3 size: 13 residues. V shed 4 bases, J shed 10 bases, and the junction held 7 bases outside the gene matches. Germline CDR1 reads MNHEY; CDR2 reads SVGEGT.

The J gene is TRBJ2-7, the V gene TRBV6-5, with 9 bases identical to TRBD2. V dropped 6 bases and J dropped 6; count of bases not matched to a gene: 9. Germline V gives CDR1 MNHEY, CDR2 SVGAGI. There are 14 residues in the CDR3. CDR3 nucleotides: TGTGCCAGCAGAACCGGCGGGAGGGCAACCGAGCAGTACTTC. It codes for CASRTGGRATEQYF.

The gene calls are TRBV5-6 and TRBJ1-2; D is ambiguous. V gave up 3 bases and J gave up 2 bases, with 5 bases separating them. CDR3 size: 12 residues. Germline loops: CDR1 SGHDT, CDR2 YYEEEE. In nucleotides, the CDR3 is TGTGCCAGCAGCTCGGTCAACTATGGCTACACCTTC. Amino acid sequence: CASSSVNYGYTF.

The V gene is TRBV28, the J gene TRBJ2-7, with D possibly TRBD2 on 5 matching bases. Germline loops: CDR1 MDHEN, CDR2 SYDVKM. V shed 5 bases and J shed 4 bases, with 9 bases lying between them. The CDR3 loop spans 12 amino acids. CDR3 in amino acids: CASSAPGYEQYF. CDR3 nucleotide sequence: TGTGCCAGCAGTGCCCCGGGGTACGAGCAGTACTTC.

The V call is TRBV11-2, the J call TRBJ2-3; 12 bases fit TRBD2. Unmatched junction bases numbered 4, after V lost 0 bases and J lost 3 bases. This CDR3 has 17 residues. Germline values: CDR1 SGHAT, CDR2 FQNNGV. CDR3 in DNA: TGTGCCAGCAGCTTAGATGGACTAGCGGGAAAGACAGATACGCAGTATTTT. This sequence encodes CASSLDGLAGKTDTQYF.

The chain joins TRBV7-7 to TRBJ2-2; no clear D gene. Germline V gene data show CDR1 as SSHAT and CDR2 as FNYEAQ (reference sequence). This CDR3 has 14 residues. V lost 5 bases to trimming and J lost 3 bases, with 10 bases between them. In nucleotides, the CDR3 is TGTGCCAGCAGCCCCTTGACCGACACCGGGGAGCTGTTTTTT. It codes for CASSPLTDTGELFF.

J is TRBJ2-4 and V is TRBV24-1; 8 positions match TRBD1. V lost 3 bases to trimming and J lost 11 bases; unmatched junction nucleotides: 5. The V gene's germline CDR1 is KGHDR and CDR2 SFDVKD. CDR3 length: 13 amino acids. DNA of the CDR3: TGTGCCACCAGTGATGGACTGGGACAGGTTCAGTACTTC. Protein: CATSDGLGQVQYF.

This clonotype occurred a few times. The chain couples TRBV7-9 to TRBJ2-5; D might be TRBD1 or TRBD2, each matching 5 bases. The V and J ends lost 6 bases and 3 bases respectively, with 11 bases between them. The CDR3 has 13 residues. Per germline, CDR1 SEHNR and CDR2 FQNEAQ (reference sequence). Here the CDR3 DNA reads TGTGCCAGCAGTTGGGACGCCGAAGAGACCCAGTACTTC. This gives the protein CASSWDAEETQYF.

V is TRBV28 and J is TRBJ2-1; D ambiguous. Per germline, CDR1 MDHEN and CDR2 SYDVKM. V lost 6 bases and J lost 0, with 15 bases in between. The CDR3 is made up of 16 amino acids. CDR3: CASSPRLSPSYNEQFF. For the CDR3, the DNA is TGTGCCAGCAGCCCTCGCCTTAGTCCCTCCTACAATGAGCAGTTCTTC.

V and J are TRBV7-9 and TRBJ2-5; 11 bases line up with TRBD2. The germline CDR1 and CDR2 sequences are SEHNR and FQNEAQ (reference sequence). The CDR3 totals 16 residues. After removal of 11 bases from V and 0 bases from J, the junction contained 11 bases not matched to a gene. CDR3 residues: CAARKGTSGNQETQYF. In DNA, the CDR3 is TGTGCCGCCAGGAAAGGGACTAGCGGAAACCAAGAGACCCAGTACTTC.

The rearrangement links TRBV4-1 to TRBJ1-2; the D gene is possibly TRBD1 (6 bases). Looked up from germline, CDR1 is MGHRA and CDR2 is YSYEKL. This CDR3 spans 14 amino acids. Trimming removed 0 bases at V and 8 bases at J, with 13 bases between. The chain's CDR3 is CASSQEGGGGGYTF. The CDR3, as DNA: TGCGCCAGCAGCCAAGAAGGGGGGGGCGGAGGCTACACCTTC.

This clonotype was detected many times. V gene TRBV7-9 combines with J gene TRBJ2-7; 7 positions match TRBD1. This CDR3 has 13 amino acids. The germline gives CDR1 SEHNR, CDR2 FQNEAQ (reference sequence). V was clipped by 5 bases and J by 3 bases; unmatched bases: 4. This chain's CDR3 is CASSPGQLYEQYF. The DNA for the CDR3 is TGTGCCAGCAGCCCGGGACAGCTCTACGAGCAGTACTTC. Full variable domain (rest looked up from reference TRBV7-9 and TRBJ2-7): DTGVSQNPRHKITKRGQNVTFRCDPISEHNRLYWYRQTLGQGPEFLTYFQNEAQLEKSRLLSDRFSAERPKGSFSTLEIQRTEQGDSAMYLCASSPGQLYEQYFGPGTRLTVT.

The chain has TRBV24-1 and TRBJ2-2; TRBD1 is a possible D gene (6 bases). In germline, CDR1 is KGHDR, CDR2 SFDVKD. The CDR3 has 13 residues. V was pared by 7 bases and J by 4 bases, with 9 bases between. CDR3 amino acids: CATRDSLTGELFF. The CDR3 DNA sequence: TGTGCCACCAGGGACAGCCTCACCGGGGAGCTGTTTTTT.

This clonotype was seen more than once but under ten times. This chain joins TRBV25-1 and TRBJ1-6, with D maybe TRBD1 (5 bases). The CDR3 runs to 17 residues. CDR1 is MGHDK, CDR2 SYGVNS, per germline. Trimming removed 4 bases at V and 5 bases at J, with 18 bases between. The CDR3 is CASSGGSRGNHNSPLHF. The CDR3 DNA reads TGTGCCAGCAGTGGGGGGTCGAGAGGGAACCATAATTCACCCCTCCACTTT.

This clonotype was counted a single time. The chain links TRBV7-9 to TRBJ2-3, with D perhaps being TRBD1 or TRBD2 (5 bases each). V was shortened by 5 bases and J by 3 bases, with 15 bases between the two germline ends. Germline values: CDR1 SEHNR, CDR2 FQNEAQ (reference sequence). CDR3 length equals 15 residues. The DNA for the CDR3 is TGTGCCAGCAGCCAGGGTTGGGGAGAGACAGATACGCAGTATTTT. This sequence encodes CASSQGWGETDTQYF.

This clonotype was observed a few times. The rearrangement joins TRBV7-3 to TRBJ2-3, with 7 positions matching TRBD2. CDR1 SGHTA and CDR2 FQGTGA come from the germline V gene. The junction had 9 bases not matched to a gene; V was cut back by 4 bases and J by 5 bases. CDR3 length equals 15 residues. The CDR3 reads CASSSSGLKGDTQYF. CDR3 bases: TGTGCCAGCAGCTCCTCGGGACTAAAGGGAGATACGCAGTATTTT.

This clonotype was counted between two and nine times. This chain connects TRBV7-2 to TRBJ2-7, with D maybe TRBD2 (7 bases). Trimming stripped 4 bases from V and 2 bases from J, with 18 bases between. CDR1 and CDR2 (germline): SGHTA, FQGNSA. The CDR3 is made up of 16 amino acids. For the CDR3, the DNA is TGTGCCAGCAGCTCACTCCCCTGGCGGGGGCCCTACGAGCAGTACTTC. It encodes CASSSLPWRGPYEQYF.

This clonotype was detected only a few times. The chain recombines TRBV5-5 with TRBJ2-7, with 13 nucleotides matching TRBD2. The CDR3 extends over 16 amino acids. CDR1 and CDR2 from the germline V gene are SGHKS and YYEKEE (reference sequence). V dropped 4 bases and J dropped 7; count of bases not matched to a gene: 11. The CDR3 spells CASSPLTSGRAWEQYF. CDR3 DNA sequence: TGTGCCAGCAGCCCCCTCACTAGCGGGAGGGCCTGGGAGCAGTACTTC.

This clonotype came up a few times. The chain joins TRBV5-1 to TRBJ2-5, with 14 bases lining up with TRBD2. Trimming cost V 4 bases and J 0 bases; bases outside gene matches: 5. Germline CDR1 SGHRS, CDR2 YFSETQ. The CDR3 is made up of 17 amino acids. Written as DNA, the CDR3 is TGCGCCAGCAGCCCGGGGACTAGCGGGGGATACCAAGAGACCCAGTACTTC. It encodes CASSPGTSGGYQETQYF.

The chain carries TRBV7-3 and TRBJ2-2; 11 bases align to TRBD1. Germline assignment: CDR1 SGHTA and CDR2 FQGTGA. The ends lost 5 bases at V and 5 bases at J; junction bases unmatched: 7. The length of the CDR3 is 16 residues. The CDR3 region is CASSPPGQGATGELFF. The CDR3 bases are TGTGCCAGCAGCCCTCCTGGACAGGGGGCAACCGGGGAGCTGTTTTTT.

This chain joins TRBV12-3 or TRBV12-4 and TRBJ1-1, with D unclear. The CDR3 runs 14 residues. The V end was cut by 3 bases, the J end by 5 bases, with 13 bases between. The CDR3: CASSFRPGRTEAFF. The CDR3, as DNA: TGTGCCAGCAGTTTTCGCCCGGGGAGGACTGAAGCTTTCTTT.

This clonotype was counted only a few times. The V gene is TRBV4-1, the J gene TRBJ2-3; the D is unclear. Germline CDR1 is MGHRA and CDR2 is YSYEKL. The CDR3 runs to 14 residues. V was clipped by 6 bases and J by 0 bases, with 10 bases between them. As DNA, the CDR3 is TGCGCCAGCAGGGAGTTTCCTAGCACAGATACGCAGTATTTT. This gives the protein CASREFPSTDTQYF.

This clonotype came up a few times. The chain couples TRBV29-1 to TRBJ2-1, with 7 bases lining up with TRBD2. CDR1 SQVTM and CDR2 ANQGSEA come from the germline V gene. CDR3 length: 13 residues. J gave up 9 bases and V 6 bases, and 11 bases lay outside the gene matches. The CDR3 here is CSVHGPGGSEQFF. The CDR3 DNA follows: TGCAGCGTCCACGGACCCGGCGGGAGTGAGCAGTTCTTC.